The entry that follows covers one T cell receptor beta chain sequence. Its antigen has not been determined. The input lacks base qualities; no much larger clone sits a single base away. This record comes from a study of blood T cell repertoires in COVID-19 (dated by TCRdb to the early 2020s). Study-level background: Samples covering the acute and convalescent phases of COVID-19 were provided by collaborators in the United States, Italy and Spain. The dataset comprised deeply sampled blood TCRbeta repertoires from subjects exposed to, actively infected with, or recovered from COVID-19. The prospective study material was composed of cDNA or gDNA derived from T cells, B-cell-depleted T cells, or PBMCs. Where HLA class I and class II types were available, the types were taken from metadata supplied by the sample provider, not from assay-based typing. Samples came from the ongoing ImmuneRACE study (first 160 participants) plus 1,254 subjects from 6 global collaborators. The sample metadata nearly always contained a de-identified subject ID, COVID-19 status, age in years and sex. A freely available public database, intended as a resource for researchers studying the immune response to SARS-CoV-2, is where the repertoires were released. What the authors observed across the whole study: The amount of clinical and demographic metadata varied by source and participant and was provided uncurated.

Whole blood was collected in K2EDTA tubes by collaborating institutions according to the institutions' own protocols. Collaborator samples were shipped for TCRbeta analysis as frozen whole blood, isolated PBMCs, or DNA extracted from either sample type. TCRbeta CDR3 regions were amplified from genomic DNA using the immunoSEQ Assay, a bias-controlled multiplex PCR. Concerning the study's data processing: The number of nucleated cells in each sample was estimated by amplification of reference gene primers within the assay. To quantify the absolute abundance of each unique TCRbeta CDR3 rearrangement, sequence reads were collapsed and filtered. For each sample, productive Simpson clonality was calculated as the square root of Simpson's diversity index across productive rearrangements. What TCRdb holds here is the immuneACCESS table cut down to in-frame rearrangements. Part of the clones is not present; checked against another copy, under half of the missing clones reflect an unresolved V gene, and the others are unexplained. V and J calls and clone size are copied from that table; D and trimming were computed from the DNA. This sample lists 130,000 or so clones; approximately 80% were detected once. The ten largest clones capture approximately 12% of the sample.

Sequences were obtained from peripheral blood. The receptor was derived from a woman aged 60 to 75 with acute or convalescent COVID-19.

The base sequence is TGTGCCAGCAACCCCACCCTCCGGGACAGGGCCGATGTGGGGCAGTACTTC. The resulting protein is CASNPTLRDRADVGQYF. Rearrangement joined TRBV12-1 to TRBJ2-7; the D call TRBD1 from the table was never checked on the DNA. TRBV12-1 is labeled a pseudogene. Including the terminal cysteine and phenylalanine, the CDR3 comprises 17 residues. Only the CDR3 DNA stays, 51 bases, in frame from base 1.